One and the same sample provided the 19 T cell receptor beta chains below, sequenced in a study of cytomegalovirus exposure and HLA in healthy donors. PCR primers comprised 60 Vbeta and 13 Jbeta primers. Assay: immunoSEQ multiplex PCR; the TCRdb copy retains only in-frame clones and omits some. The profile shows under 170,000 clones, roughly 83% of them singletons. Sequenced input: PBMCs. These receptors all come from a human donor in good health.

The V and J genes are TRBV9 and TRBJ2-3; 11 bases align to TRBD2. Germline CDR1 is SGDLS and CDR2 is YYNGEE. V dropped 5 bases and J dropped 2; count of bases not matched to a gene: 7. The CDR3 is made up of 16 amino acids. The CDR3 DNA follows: TGTGCCAGCAGTGATCCTAGCGGGAGGTCCACAGATACGCAGTATTTT. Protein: CASSDPSGRSTDTQYF.

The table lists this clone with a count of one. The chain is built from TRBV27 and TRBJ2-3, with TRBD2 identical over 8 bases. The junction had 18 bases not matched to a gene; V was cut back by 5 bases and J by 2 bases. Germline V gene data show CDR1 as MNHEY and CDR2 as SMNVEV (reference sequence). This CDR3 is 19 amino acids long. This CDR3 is CASSPWTSRLLGTTDTQYF. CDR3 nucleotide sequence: TGTGCCAGCAGTCCATGGACTAGCCGCCTCCTGGGGACCACAGATACGCAGTATTTT.

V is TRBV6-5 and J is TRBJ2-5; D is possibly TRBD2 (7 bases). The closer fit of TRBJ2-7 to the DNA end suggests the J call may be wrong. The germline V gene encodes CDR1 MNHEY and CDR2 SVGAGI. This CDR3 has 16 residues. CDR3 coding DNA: TGTGCCAGCAGTTACCGGGGGCGGGAGTATAACTACGAGCAGTACTTC. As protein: CASSYRGREYNYEQYF.

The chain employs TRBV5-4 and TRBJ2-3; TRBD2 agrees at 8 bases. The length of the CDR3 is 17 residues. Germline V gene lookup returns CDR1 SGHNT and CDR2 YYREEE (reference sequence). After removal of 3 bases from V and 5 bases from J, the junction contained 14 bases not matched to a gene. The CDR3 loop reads CASSSPSQAGAGDTQYF. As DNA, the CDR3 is TGTGCCAGCAGCTCTCCATCCCAAGCGGGGGCTGGAGATACGCAGTATTTT. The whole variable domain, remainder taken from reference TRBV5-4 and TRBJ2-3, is ETGVTQSPTHLIKTRGQQVTLRCSSQSGHNTVSWYQQALGQGPQFIFQYYREEENGRGNFPPRFSGLQFPNYSSELNVNALELDDSALYLCASSSPSQAGAGDTQYFGPGTRLTVL.

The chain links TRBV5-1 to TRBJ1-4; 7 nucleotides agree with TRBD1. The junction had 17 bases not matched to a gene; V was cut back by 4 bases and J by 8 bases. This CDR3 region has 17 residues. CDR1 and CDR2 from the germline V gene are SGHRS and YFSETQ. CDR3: CASSVGALTGTVEKLFF. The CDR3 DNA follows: TGCGCCAGCAGCGTGGGGGCCTTGACAGGGACCGTAGAAAAACTGTTTTTT.

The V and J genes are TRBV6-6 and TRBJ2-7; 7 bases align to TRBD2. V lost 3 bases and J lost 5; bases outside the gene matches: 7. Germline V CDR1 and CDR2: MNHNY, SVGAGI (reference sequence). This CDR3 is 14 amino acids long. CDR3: CASSYHRDYHEQYF. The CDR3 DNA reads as TGTGCCAGCAGTTATCACCGGGACTACCACGAGCAGTACTTC.

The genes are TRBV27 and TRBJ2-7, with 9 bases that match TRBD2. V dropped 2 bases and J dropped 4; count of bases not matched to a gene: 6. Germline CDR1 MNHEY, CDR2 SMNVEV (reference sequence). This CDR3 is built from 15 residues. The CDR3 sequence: CASSLRSSGVYEQYF. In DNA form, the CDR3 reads TGTGCCAGCAGTTTACGTTCTAGCGGGGTTTACGAGCAGTACTTC.

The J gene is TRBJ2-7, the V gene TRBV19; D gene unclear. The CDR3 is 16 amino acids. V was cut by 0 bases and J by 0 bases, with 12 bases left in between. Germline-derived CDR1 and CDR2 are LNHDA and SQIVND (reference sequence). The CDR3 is CASSIDFSIYSYEQYF. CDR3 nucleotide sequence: TGTGCCAGTAGTATAGATTTCAGTATTTACTCCTACGAGCAGTACTTC.

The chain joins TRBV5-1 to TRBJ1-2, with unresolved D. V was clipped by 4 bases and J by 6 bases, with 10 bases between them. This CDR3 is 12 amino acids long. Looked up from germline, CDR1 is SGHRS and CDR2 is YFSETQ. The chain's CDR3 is CASSKTADGYTF. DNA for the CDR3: TGCGCCAGCAGCAAAACAGCGGATGGCTACACCTTC.

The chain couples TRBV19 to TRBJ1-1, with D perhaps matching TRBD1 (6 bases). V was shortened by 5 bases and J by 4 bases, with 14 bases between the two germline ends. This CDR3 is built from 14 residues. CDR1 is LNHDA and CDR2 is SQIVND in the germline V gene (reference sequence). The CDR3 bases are TGTGCCAGTAGTCCCGAGGGGGGGACCACTGAAGCTTTCTTT. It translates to CASSPEGGTTEAFF.

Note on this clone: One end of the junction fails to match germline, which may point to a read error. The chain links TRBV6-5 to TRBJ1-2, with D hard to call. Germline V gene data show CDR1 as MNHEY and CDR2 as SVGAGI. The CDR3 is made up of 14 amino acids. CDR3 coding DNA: TGTGCCAGCAGTTACTCAGCGGCTAACTATGGCTACCCCTTC. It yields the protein CASSYSAANYGYPF.

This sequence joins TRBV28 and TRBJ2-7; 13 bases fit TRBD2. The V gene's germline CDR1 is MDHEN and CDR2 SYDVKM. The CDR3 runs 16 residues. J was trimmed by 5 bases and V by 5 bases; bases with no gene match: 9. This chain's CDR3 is CASSTRTSGSVNEQYF. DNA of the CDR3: TGTGCCAGCAGTACCCGGACTAGCGGGAGCGTCAACGAGCAGTACTTC.

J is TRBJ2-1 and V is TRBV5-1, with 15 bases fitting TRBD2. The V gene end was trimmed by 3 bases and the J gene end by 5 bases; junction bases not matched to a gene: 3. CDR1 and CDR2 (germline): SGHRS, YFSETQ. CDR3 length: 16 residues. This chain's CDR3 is CASSSGLAGGHNEQFF. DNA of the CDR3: TGCGCCAGCAGCTCGGGACTAGCGGGGGGACACAATGAGCAGTTCTTC.

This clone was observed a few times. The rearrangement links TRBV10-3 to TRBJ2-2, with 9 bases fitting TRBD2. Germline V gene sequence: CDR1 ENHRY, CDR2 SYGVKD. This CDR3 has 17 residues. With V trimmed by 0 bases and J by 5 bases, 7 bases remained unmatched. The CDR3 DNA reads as TGTGCCATCAGTGAGTCCCTTAGCGGGAGTGGTACCGGGGAGCTGTTTTTT. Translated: CAISESLSGSGTGELFF.

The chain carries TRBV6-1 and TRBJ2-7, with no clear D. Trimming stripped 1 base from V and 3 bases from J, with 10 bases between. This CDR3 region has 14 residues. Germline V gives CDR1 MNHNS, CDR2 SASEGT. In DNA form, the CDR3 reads TGTGCCAGCAGTGAAGGTAATAGAGACTACGAGCAGTACTTC. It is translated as CASSEGNRDYEQYF.

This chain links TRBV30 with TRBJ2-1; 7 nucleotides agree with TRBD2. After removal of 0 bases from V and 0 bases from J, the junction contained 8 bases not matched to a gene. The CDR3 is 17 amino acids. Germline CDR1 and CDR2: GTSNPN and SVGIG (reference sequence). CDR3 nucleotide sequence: TGTGCCTGGAGTGTATACGGGGGGATTAGCTCCTACAATGAGCAGTTCTTC. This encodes CAWSVYGGISSYNEQFF.

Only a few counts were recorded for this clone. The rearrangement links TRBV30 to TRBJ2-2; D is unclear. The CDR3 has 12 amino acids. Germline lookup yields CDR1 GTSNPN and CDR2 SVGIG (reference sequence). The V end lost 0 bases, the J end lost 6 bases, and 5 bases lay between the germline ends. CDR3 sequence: CAWSVFAGELFF. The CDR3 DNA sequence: TGTGCCTGGAGTGTTTTCGCCGGGGAGCTGTTTTTT.

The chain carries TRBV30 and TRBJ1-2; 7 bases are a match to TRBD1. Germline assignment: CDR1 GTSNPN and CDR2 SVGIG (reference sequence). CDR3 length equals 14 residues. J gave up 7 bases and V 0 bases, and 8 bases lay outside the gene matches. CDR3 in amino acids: CAWSVAKRGRGYTF. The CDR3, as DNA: TGTGCCTGGAGTGTAGCGAAAAGGGGGCGTGGCTACACCTTC.

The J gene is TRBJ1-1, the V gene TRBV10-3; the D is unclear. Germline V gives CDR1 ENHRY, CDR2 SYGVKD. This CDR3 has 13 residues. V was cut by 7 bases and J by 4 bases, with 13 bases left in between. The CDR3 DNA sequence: TGTGCCATCAAGGGCGGTAGCGGCACTGAAGCTTTCTTT. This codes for CAIKGGSGTEAFF.